These 21 T cell receptor beta chains were all obtained from the same sample, sequenced in a study of cytomegalovirus exposure and HLA in healthy donors. Amplification used 60 Vbeta primers and 13 Jbeta primers. TCRdb keeps only in-frame clones here, not all; method: immunoSEQ multiplex PCR. This table has 100,000 to 120,000 clones, 60% to 85% appearing once. Sequencing input: PBMCs. All receptors come from a male donor in good health and CMV-seronegative.

This clone was picked up one time. V usage is TRBV11-2 and J usage is TRBJ2-7, with 10 bases aligning to TRBD2. The CDR3 is made up of 15 amino acids. The V and J ends lost 3 bases and 7 bases, in that order; junction bases with no gene match: 9. CDR1 and CDR2 (germline): SGHAT, FQNNGV. CDR3 residues: CASSFRLAGVEEQYF. The CDR3 DNA reads as TGTGCCAGCAGCTTCCGGCTAGCGGGAGTGGAAGAGCAGTACTTC.

J is TRBJ2-3 and V is TRBV7-2; D call uncertain. V was cut by 4 bases and J by 6 bases, with 17 bases left in between. Germline CDR1 reads SGHTA; CDR2 reads FQGNSA. CDR3 length: 15 amino acids. CDR3 region: CASSSRPTAPDTQYF. CDR3 DNA sequence: TGTGCCAGCAGCTCCCGGCCCACAGCCCCGGATACGCAGTATTTT. Full variable domain (outside the CDR3, taken from reference TRBV7-2 and TRBJ2-3): GAGVSQSPSNKVTEKGKDVELRCDPISGHTALYWYRQSLGQGLEFLIYFQGNSAPDKSGLPSDRFSAERTGGSVSTLTIQRTQQEDSAVYLCASSSRPTAPDTQYFGPGTRLTVL.

This clone showed up just a few times. The chain is built from TRBV29-1 and TRBJ2-7; D not resolved. V was pared by 2 bases and J by 4 bases, with 12 bases between. There are 13 residues in the CDR3. Per germline, CDR1 SQVTM and CDR2 ANQGSEA. CDR3 DNA: TGCAGCGTTGAATTCCCACAAGATTACGAGCAGTACTTC. Translation: CSVEFPQDYEQYF.

The chain links TRBV20-1 to TRBJ2-3; weak D call: TRBD2 (5 bases). Germline CDR1 and CDR2: DFQATT and SNEGSKA (reference sequence). The CDR3 has 11 amino acids. CDR3 sequence (DNA): TGCTCCGGGAACCTCGGAGATACGCAGTATTTT. It encodes CSGNLGDTQYF.

This chain connects TRBV9 to TRBJ2-3, with D maybe TRBD2 (6 bases). The CDR3 covers 16 residues. Germline V gene lookup returns CDR1 SGDLS and CDR2 YYNGEE. Trimming shortened V by 0 bases and J by 0 bases, and 11 bases separated the two germline ends. In nucleotides, the CDR3 is TGTGCCAGCAGCGTAGACCCGGGAGTTAGCACAGATACGCAGTATTTT. This codes for CASSVDPGVSTDTQYF.

The V gene is TRBV5-1, the J gene TRBJ2-7; D is uncertain. This CDR3 spans 12 amino acids. CDR1 is SGHRS, CDR2 YFSETQ, per germline. V lost 1 base, J lost 3 bases, and 5 bases lay in between. CDR3 residues: CASSLNYYEQYF. CDR3 DNA sequence: TGCGCCAGCAGCTTGAACTACTACGAGCAGTACTTC.

This chain links TRBV5-4 with TRBJ1-2; maybe TRBD1 (6 bases). V was clipped by 6 bases and J by 12 bases, with 9 bases between them. CDR3 length: 9 amino acids. The germline V gene encodes CDR1 SGHNT and CDR2 YYREEE (reference sequence). The DNA of the CDR3 is TGTGCCAGCACTGGACAGCACACCTTC. It yields the protein CASTGQHTF.

The chain joins TRBV19 to TRBJ2-5; 7 bases line up with TRBD2. CDR1 and CDR2 from the germline V gene are LNHDA and SQIVND (reference sequence). The CDR3 totals 13 residues. V shed 4 bases and J 11 bases; nucleotides not matched to a gene: 10. CDR3 loop: CASSTSYRGEQYF. In nucleotides, the CDR3 is TGTGCCAGTAGTACCTCCTACCGGGGGGAGCAGTACTTC.

With regard to this clone: Given the absence of the conserved phenylalanine or tryptophan at the CDR3 end, a read error is likely. The chain uses TRBV5-6 and TRBJ2-7, with 9 bases aligning to TRBD2. Germline V gene data show CDR1 as SGHDT and CDR2 as YYEEEE. The CDR3 totals 17 residues. With 5 bases clipped from V and 3 bases from J, the junction kept 15 bases outside the gene matches. In DNA, the CDR3 is TGTGCCAGCAGTCACTCAAACTTCCGTAGCGGGAGCTACGAGCAGTACCTC. It translates to CASSHSNFRSGSYEQYL.

V usage is TRBV9 and J usage is TRBJ2-3; a possible D gene is TRBD2 (5 bases). Trimming took off 3 bases at V and 0 bases at J, with 17 bases between the two ends. CDR1 is SGDLS and CDR2 is YYNGEE in the germline V gene. The CDR3 has 17 residues. CDR3 DNA sequence: TGTGCCAGCAGCGAGGCCCGGTTGACTACTAGCACAGATACGCAGTATTTT. It is translated as CASSEARLTTSTDTQYF.

The chain is built from TRBV12-5 and TRBJ1-2; D ambiguous. Germline V lookup: CDR1 LGHNT, CDR2 FRNRAP. With 8 bases removed from V and 1 base from J, the gap between germline ends came to 14 bases. The length of the CDR3 is 14 residues. The CDR3 loop is CASTPQAINYGYTF. The CDR3 DNA is TGTGCTAGTACCCCGCAGGCGATTAACTATGGCTACACCTTC.

J is TRBJ2-5 and V is TRBV5-6, with D perhaps TRBD1 (5 bases). The CDR3 has 13 amino acids. Germline CDR1 is SGHDT and CDR2 is YYEEEE. Trimming took off 2 bases at V and 5 bases at J, with 10 bases between the two ends. DNA of the CDR3: TGTGCCAGCAGCTTAGGGGCATGGGAGACCCAGTACTTC. Its protein product is CASSLGAWETQYF.

CDR3 sequence: CASSQITAGTGELFF. For the CDR3, the DNA is TGTGCCAGCAGCCAAATCACAGCGGGCACCGGGGAGCTGTTTTTT. The V gene is TRBV4-2, the J gene TRBJ2-2; tentative D call: TRBD2 (6 bases). CDR1 LGHNA and CDR2 YNFKEQ come from the germline V gene. Between the trimmed V and J ends, which lost 2 bases and 4 bases, there was a span of 11 bases. This CDR3 comprises 15 residues.

The rearrangement uses TRBV19 and TRBJ2-7; D not certain. The length of the CDR3 is 12 residues. Germline CDR1 LNHDA, CDR2 SQIVND (reference sequence). Deletions cut 4 bases from V and 5 bases from J, with 9 bases between. In DNA, the CDR3 is TGTGCCAGTAGTAGGGCCAACAACGAGCAGTACTTC. Amino acids: CASSRANNEQYF.

The chain has TRBV10-3 and TRBJ2-2, with D tentatively TRBD1 (6 bases). There are 16 residues in the CDR3. V lost 0 bases and J 3 bases, leaving 11 bases between the germline ends. CDR1 and CDR2 (germline): ENHRY, SYGVKD. The DNA of the CDR3 is TGTGCCATCAGTGAGTCGAGGGGGATGGACACCGGGGAGCTGTTTTTT. It encodes CAISESRGMDTGELFF.

V and J are TRBV2 and TRBJ1-5; 9 positions agree with TRBD1. V lost 3 bases, J lost 7 bases, and 7 bases stayed unmatched. This CDR3 spans 15 amino acids. From germline, CDR1 is SNHLY and CDR2 FYNNEI. CDR3 in amino acids: CASSEGTGREQPQHF. DNA for the CDR3: TGTGCCAGCAGTGAGGGGACAGGGAGGGAACAGCCCCAGCATTTT.

The V call is TRBV7-2, the J call TRBJ2-5; TRBD1 matches 8 bases. Germline trimming cut 1 base from V and 11 bases from J; bases unmatched to any gene: 9. The CDR3 covers 14 residues. The V gene's germline CDR1 is SGHTA and CDR2 FQGNSA. The CDR3 reads CASSLERTGFRQYF. In nucleotides, the CDR3 is TGTGCCAGCAGCTTAGAGAGGACAGGGTTCCGACAGTACTTC.

This clone appeared once. The chain has TRBV5-6 and TRBJ1-3; perhaps TRBD1 as D (6 bases). The CDR3 is 14 residues long. The germline V gene has CDR1 SGHDT and CDR2 YYEEEE. Trimming took 4 bases from V and 1 from J, leaving 9 bases between them. CDR3 amino acids: CASSLGQSGNTIYF. For the CDR3, the DNA is TGTGCCAGCAGCCTCGGACAGTCTGGAAACACCATATATTTT.

V is TRBV10-1 and J is TRBJ1-6; D may be TRBD1 (6 bases). This CDR3 spans 13 amino acids. V was shortened by 4 bases and J by 9 bases, with 10 bases between the two germline ends. The germline CDR1 and CDR2 sequences are WNHNN and SYGVQD (reference sequence). CDR3 nucleotide sequence: TGCGCCAGCAGTGGCCAGGGGAGTTCACCCCTCCACTTT. Its translation is CASSGQGSSPLHF.

This clone has only a few counts. The J gene is TRBJ2-5, the V gene TRBV7-9; 9 bases are shared with TRBD1. The J call could be wrong; TRBJ2-7 is a better fit for the DNA end. Germline V gives CDR1 SEHNR, CDR2 FQNEAQ (reference sequence). The CDR3 runs 16 residues. The CDR3 spells CASSLVETGGSYEQYF. The CDR3 DNA sequence: TGTGCCAGCAGCTTAGTCGAGACAGGGGGTTCCTACGAGCAGTACTTC.

CDR3 amino acids: CAGGTGNEQYF. DNA of the CDR3: TGTGCCGGCGGGACGGGGAACGAGCAGTACTTC. The rearrangement uses TRBV6-6 and TRBJ2-7; D is possibly TRBD2 (6 bases). Germline-derived CDR1 and CDR2 are MNHNY and SVGAGI (reference sequence). CDR3 length: 11 amino acids. V was cut by 11 bases and J by 5 bases, with 13 bases left in between.